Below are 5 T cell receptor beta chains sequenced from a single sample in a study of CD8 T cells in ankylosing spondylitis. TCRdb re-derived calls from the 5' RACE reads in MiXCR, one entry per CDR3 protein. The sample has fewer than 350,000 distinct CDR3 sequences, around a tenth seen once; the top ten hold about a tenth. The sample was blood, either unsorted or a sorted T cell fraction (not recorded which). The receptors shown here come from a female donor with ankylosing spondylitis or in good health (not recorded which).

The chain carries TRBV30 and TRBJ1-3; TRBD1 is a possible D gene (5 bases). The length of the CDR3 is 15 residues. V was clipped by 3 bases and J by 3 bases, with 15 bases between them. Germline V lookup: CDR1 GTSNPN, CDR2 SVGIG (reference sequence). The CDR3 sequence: CAWRTQGGDGNTIYF. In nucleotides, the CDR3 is TGTGCCTGGAGAACGCAGGGAGGAGATGGAAACACCATATATTTT. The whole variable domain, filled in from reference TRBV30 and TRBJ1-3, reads SQTIHQWPATLVQPVGSPLSLECTVEGTSNPNLYWYRQAAGRGLQLLFYSVGIGQISSEVPQNLSASRPQDRQFILSSKKLLLSDSGFYLCAWRTQGGDGNTIYFGEGSWLTVV.

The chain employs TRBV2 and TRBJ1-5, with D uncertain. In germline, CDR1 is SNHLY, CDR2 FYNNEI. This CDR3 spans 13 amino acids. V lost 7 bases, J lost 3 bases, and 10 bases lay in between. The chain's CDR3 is CASTPYLNQPQHF. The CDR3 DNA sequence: TGTGCCAGCACTCCGTACCTCAATCAGCCCCAGCATTTT.

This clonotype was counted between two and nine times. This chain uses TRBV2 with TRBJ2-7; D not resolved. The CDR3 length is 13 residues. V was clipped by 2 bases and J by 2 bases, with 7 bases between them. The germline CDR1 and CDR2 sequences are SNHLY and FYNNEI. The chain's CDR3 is CASSERRTYEQYF. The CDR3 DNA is TGTGCCAGCAGTGAACGCCGAACCTACGAGCAGTACTTC.

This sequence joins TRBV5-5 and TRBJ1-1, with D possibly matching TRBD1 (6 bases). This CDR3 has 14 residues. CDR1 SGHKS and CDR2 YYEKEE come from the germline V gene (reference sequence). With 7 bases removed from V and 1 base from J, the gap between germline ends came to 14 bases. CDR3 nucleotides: TGTGCCAGCGGACCCGGGACAAGGAACACTGAAGCTTTCTTT. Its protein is CASGPGTRNTEAFF.

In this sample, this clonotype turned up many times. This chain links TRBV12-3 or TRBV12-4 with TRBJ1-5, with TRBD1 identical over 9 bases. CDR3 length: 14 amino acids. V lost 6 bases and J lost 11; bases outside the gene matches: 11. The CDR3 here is CASSFTGGPRAQHF. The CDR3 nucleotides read TGTGCCAGCAGCTTTACAGGGGGCCCTCGGGCCCAGCATTTT.